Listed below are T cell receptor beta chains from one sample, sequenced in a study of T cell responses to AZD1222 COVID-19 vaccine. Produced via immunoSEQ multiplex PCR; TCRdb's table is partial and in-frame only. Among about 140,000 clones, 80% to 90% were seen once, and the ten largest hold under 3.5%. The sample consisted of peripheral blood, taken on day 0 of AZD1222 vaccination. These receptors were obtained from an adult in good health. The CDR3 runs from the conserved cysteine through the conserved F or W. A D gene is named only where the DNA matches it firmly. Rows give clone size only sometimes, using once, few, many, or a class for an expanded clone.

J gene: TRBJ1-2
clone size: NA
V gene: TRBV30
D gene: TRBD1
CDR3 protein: CAWSRGQASYGYTF
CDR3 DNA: TGTGCCTGGAGTCGGGGACAGGCGTCCTATGGCTACACCTTC

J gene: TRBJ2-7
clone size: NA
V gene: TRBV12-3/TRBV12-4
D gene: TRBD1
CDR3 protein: CASSMGQGRQQYF
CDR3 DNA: TGTGCCAGCAGTATGGGACAGGGAAGGCAACAGTACTTC

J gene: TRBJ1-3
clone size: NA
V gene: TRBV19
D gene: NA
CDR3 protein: CASRPNRDIYSGNTIYF
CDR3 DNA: TGTGCCAGTAGACCAAACCGGGACATTTACTCTGGAAACACCATATATTTT

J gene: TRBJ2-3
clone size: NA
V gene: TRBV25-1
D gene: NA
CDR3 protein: CASTPRGAGTDTQYF
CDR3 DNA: TGTGCCAGCACCCCCCGCGGCGCTGGCACAGATACGCAGTATTTT

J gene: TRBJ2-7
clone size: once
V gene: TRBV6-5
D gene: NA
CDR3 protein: CASRFVDEQYF
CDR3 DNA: TGTGCCAGCAGGTTCGTGGACGAGCAGTACTTC

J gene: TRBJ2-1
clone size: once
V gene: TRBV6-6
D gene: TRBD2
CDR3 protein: CASRPPTSGSQNEQFF
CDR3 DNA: TGTGCCAGCAGACCGCCGACTAGCGGGAGTCAGAATGAGCAGTTCTTC

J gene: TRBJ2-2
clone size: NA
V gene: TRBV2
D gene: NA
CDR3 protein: CASSTRAGNTGELFF
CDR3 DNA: TGTGCCAGCAGCACCAGGGCGGGGAACACCGGGGAGCTGTTTTTT

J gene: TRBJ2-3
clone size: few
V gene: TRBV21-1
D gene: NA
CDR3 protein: CASSRLSEGRGCTDTQYF
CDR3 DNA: TGTGCCAGCAGCAGACTCTCAGAGGGTAGGGGTTGTACAGATACGCAGTATTTT

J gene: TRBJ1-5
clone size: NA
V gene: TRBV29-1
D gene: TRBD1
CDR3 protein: CSVEATGSNQPQHF
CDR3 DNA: TGCAGCGTGGAGGCGACAGGGAGCAATCAGCCCCAGCATTTT

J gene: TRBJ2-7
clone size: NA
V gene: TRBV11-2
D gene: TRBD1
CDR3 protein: CASSLPGTGFEQYF
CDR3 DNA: TGTGCCAGCAGCTTGCCCGGGACAGGGTTCGAGCAGTACTTC

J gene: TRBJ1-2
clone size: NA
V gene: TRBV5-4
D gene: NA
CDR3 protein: CASTNLGGGEGRTSYGYTF
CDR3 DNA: TGTGCCAGCACCAACTTGGGTGGGGGTGAAGGCAGAACAAGCTATGGCTACACCTTC

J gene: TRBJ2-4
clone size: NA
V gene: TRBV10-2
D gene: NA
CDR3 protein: CASGGGNIQYF
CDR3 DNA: TGCGCCAGCGGAGGGGGGAACATTCAGTACTTC

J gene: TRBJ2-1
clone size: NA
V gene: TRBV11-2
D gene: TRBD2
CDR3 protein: CASSLTSGRPEQFF
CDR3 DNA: TGTGCCAGCAGCTTAACTAGCGGGAGACCTGAGCAGTTCTTC

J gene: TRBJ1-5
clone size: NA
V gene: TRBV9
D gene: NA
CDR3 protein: CASSARDDQPQHF
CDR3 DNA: TGTGCCAGCAGCGCCAGGGACGATCAGCCCCAGCATTTT

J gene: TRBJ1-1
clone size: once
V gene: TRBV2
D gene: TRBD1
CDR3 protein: CASRIGDRGNTEAFF
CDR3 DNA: TGTGCCAGCAGAATCGGGGACAGGGGGAACACTGAAGCTTTCTTT

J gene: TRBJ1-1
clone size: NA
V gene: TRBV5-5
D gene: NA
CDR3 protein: CASSFSGANTEAFF
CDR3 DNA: TGTGCCAGCAGCTTCTCAGGTGCGAACACTGAAGCTTTCTTT

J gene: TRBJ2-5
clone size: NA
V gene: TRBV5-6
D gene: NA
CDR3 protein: CASSPEPGPGMETQYF
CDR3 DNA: TGTGCCAGCAGCCCGGAACCGGGACCGGGGATGGAGACCCAGTACTTC

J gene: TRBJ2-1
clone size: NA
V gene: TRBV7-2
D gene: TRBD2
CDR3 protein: CASSPMSGASYNEQFF
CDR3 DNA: TGTGCCAGCAGCCCGATGAGCGGGGCCTCCTACAATGAGCAGTTCTTC

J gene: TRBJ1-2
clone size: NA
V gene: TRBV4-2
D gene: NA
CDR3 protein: CASSQDDSGVNYGYTF
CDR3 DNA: TGTGCCAGCAGCCAAGACGACAGTGGAGTTAACTATGGCTACACCTTC

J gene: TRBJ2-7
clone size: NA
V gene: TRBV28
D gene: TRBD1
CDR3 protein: CASSRTGRNHEQYF
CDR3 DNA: TGTGCCAGCAGTCGGACAGGGAGGAACCACGAGCAGTACTTC

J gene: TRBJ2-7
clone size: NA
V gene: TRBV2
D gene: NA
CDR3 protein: CASSDLVASPYEQYF
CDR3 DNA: TGTGCCAGCAGTGACCTTGTAGCGTCACCCTACGAGCAGTACTTC

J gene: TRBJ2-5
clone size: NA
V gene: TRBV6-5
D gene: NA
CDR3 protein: CASSYRAGWETQYF
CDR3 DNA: TGTGCCAGCAGTTACAGGGCAGGGTGGGAGACCCAGTACTTC

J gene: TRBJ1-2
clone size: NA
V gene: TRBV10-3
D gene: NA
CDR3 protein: CAISERGEHGYTF
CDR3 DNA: TGTGCCATCAGCGAAAGGGGGGAGCATGGCTACACCTTC

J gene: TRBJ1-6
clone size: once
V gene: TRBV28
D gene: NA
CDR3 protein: CASSRTQGNNSPLHF
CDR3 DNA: TGTGCCAGCAGTCGAACGCAGGGGAATAATTCACCCCTCCACTTT

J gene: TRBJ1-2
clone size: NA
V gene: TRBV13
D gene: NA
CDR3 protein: CASILRGRILGYTF
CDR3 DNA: TGTGCCAGCATTCTCAGGGGCAGAATTTTGGGCTACACCTTC

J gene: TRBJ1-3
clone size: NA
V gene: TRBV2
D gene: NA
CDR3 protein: CASRAGISGNTIYF
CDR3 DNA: TGTGCCAGCAGAGCGGGCATCTCTGGAAACACCATATATTTT

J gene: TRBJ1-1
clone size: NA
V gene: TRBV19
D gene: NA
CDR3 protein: CASRDRENTEAFF
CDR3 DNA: TGTGCCAGTAGGGACAGAGAAAACACTGAAGCTTTCTTT

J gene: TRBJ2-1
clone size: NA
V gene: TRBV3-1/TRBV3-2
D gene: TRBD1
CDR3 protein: CASSRGVDRVSYNEQFF
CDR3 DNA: TGTGCCAGCAGCCGCGGCGTTGACAGGGTTTCCTACAATGAGCAGTTCTTC

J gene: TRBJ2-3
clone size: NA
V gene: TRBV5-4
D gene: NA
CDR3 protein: CASSLGGTRTDTQYF
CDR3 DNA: TGTGCCAGCAGCTTAGGGGGGACTCGCACAGATACGCAGTATTTT

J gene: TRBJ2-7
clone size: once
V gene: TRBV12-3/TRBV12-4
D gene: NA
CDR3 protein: CASSYGDEQYF
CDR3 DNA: TGTGCCAGCAGTTACGGAGACGAGCAGTACTTC

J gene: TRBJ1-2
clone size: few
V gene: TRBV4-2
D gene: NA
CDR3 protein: CASSQEAVSYGYTF
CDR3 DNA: TGTGCCAGCAGCCAAGAAGCAGTGTCCTATGGCTACACCTTC

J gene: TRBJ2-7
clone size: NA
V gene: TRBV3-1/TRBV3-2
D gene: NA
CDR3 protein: CASSHPTGGLEGLAAASYEQYF
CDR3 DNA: TGTGCCAGCAGCCACCCGACTGGGGGCCTCGAAGGTCTAGCGGCCGCCTCCTACGAGCAGTACTTC

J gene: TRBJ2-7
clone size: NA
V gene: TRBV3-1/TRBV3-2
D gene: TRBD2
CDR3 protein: CASCPREGLEQYF
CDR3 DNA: TGTGCCAGCTGCCCGCGGGAGGGCCTCGAGCAGTACTTC

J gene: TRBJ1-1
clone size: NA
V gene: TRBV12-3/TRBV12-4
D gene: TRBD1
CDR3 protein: CASSSPTGVAFF
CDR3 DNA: TGTGCCAGCAGTTCCCCGACAGGGGTAGCTTTCTTT

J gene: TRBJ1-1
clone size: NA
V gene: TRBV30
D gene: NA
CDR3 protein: CAWSVNRGPEAFF
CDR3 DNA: TGTGCCTGGAGTGTCAACAGAGGGCCTGAAGCTTTCTTT

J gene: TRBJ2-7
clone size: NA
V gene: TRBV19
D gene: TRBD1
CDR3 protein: CASSDSGTGFYEQYF
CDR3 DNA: TGTGCCAGTAGTGACTCCGGGACAGGGTTCTACGAGCAGTACTTC

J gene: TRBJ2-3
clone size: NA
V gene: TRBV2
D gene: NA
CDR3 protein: CASKRGDTQYF
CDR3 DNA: TGTGCCAGCAAACGGGGAGATACGCAGTATTTT

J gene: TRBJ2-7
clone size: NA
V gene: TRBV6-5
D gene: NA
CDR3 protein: CASSKDWAKQYF
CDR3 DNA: TGTGCCAGCAGTAAGGACTGGGCGAAGCAGTACTTC

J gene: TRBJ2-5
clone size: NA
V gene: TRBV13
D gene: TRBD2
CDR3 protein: CASSLRLAGETQYF
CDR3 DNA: TGTGCCAGCAGCCTCCGACTAGCGGGTGAGACCCAGTACTTC

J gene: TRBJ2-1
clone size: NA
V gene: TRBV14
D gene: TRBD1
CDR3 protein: CASSPGQGFGNEQFF
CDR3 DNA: TGTGCCAGCAGCCCCGGACAGGGGTTCGGCAATGAGCAGTTCTTC

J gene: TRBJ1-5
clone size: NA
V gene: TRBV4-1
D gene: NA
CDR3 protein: CASSPSSDSNQPQHF
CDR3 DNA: TGCGCCAGCAGCCCAAGCTCGGACAGTAATCAGCCCCAGCATTTT

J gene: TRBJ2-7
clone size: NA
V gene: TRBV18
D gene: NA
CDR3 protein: CASSPGREQYF
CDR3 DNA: TGTGCCAGCTCGCCGGGAAGGGAGCAGTACTTC

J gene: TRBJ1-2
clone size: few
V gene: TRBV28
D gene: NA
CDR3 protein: CASTTGQPYGYTF
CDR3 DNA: TGTGCCAGCACCACAGGACAGCCTTATGGCTACACCTTC

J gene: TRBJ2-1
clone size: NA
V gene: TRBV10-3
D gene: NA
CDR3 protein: CAISVSETYNEQFF
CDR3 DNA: TGTGCCATCAGTGTAAGCGAAACCTACAATGAGCAGTTCTTC

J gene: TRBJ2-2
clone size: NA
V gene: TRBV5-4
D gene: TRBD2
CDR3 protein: CASSETSGRTGELFF
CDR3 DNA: TGTGCCAGCAGCGAAACTAGCGGGAGGACCGGGGAGCTGTTTTTT

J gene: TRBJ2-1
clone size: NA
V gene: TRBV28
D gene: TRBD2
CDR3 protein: CASTRLAGGLNEQFF
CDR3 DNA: TGTGCCAGCACCAGACTAGCGGGAGGGTTAAATGAGCAGTTCTTC

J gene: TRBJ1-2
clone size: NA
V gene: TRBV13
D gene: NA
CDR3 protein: CASSGVEGYGYTF
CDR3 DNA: TGTGCCAGCAGCGGTGTAGAGGGATATGGCTACACCTTC

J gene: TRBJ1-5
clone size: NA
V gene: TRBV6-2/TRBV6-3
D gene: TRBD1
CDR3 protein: CASSYAAGGQPQHF
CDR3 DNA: TGTGCCAGCAGTTACGCAGCAGGGGGTCAGCCCCAGCATTTT

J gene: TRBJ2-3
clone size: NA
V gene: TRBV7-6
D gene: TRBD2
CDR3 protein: CASSPLAGVRDTQYF
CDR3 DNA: TGTGCCAGCAGCCCCCTAGCGGGAGTGAGAGATACGCAGTATTTT

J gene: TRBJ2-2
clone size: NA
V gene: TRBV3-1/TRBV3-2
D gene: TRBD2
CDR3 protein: CASSLAGGTGELFF
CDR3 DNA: TGTGCCAGCAGTCTAGCGGGGGGCACCGGGGAGCTGTTTTTT

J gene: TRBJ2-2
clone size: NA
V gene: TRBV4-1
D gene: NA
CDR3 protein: CASSQVGGGGELFF
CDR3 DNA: TGCGCCAGCAGCCAAGTAGGAGGTGGCGGGGAGCTGTTTTTT

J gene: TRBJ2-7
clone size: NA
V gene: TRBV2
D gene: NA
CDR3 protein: CASSGDNPMGYF
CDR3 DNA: TGTGCCAGCAGTGGGGACAATCCCATGGGGTACTTC

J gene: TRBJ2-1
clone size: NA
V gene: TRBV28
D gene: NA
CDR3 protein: CASRELDEQFF
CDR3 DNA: TGTGCCAGCCGGGAGTTAGATGAGCAGTTCTTC

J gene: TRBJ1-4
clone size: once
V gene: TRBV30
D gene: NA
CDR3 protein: CAWQKQGPPYINEKLFF
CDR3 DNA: TGTGCCTGGCAAAAACAGGGTCCCCCATATATAAATGAAAAACTGTTTTTT